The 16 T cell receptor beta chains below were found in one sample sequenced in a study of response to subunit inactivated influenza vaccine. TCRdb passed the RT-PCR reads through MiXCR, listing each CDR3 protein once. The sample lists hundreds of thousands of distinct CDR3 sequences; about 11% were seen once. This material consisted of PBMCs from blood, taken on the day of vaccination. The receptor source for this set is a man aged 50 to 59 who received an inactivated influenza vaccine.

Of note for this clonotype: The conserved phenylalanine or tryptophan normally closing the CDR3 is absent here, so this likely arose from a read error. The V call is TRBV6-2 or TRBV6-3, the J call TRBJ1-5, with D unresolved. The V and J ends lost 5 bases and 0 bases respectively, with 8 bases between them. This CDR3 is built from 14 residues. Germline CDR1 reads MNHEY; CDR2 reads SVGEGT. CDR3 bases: TGTGCCAGCAGTGATGGACTTAGCAATCAGCCCCAGCATTTA. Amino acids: CASSDGLSNQPQHL.

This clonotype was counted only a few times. The CDR3 DNA is TGCAGTGCTAGAAAGTCTAGCGGGGCTCCCTACGAGCAGTACTTC. It specifies CSARKSSGAPYEQYF. This sequence joins TRBV20-1 and TRBJ2-7; TRBD2 aligns across 9 bases. CDR3 size: 15 residues. V lost 2 bases to trimming and J lost 2 bases; unmatched junction nucleotides: 7. Germline V lookup: CDR1 DFQATT, CDR2 SNEGSKA (reference sequence).

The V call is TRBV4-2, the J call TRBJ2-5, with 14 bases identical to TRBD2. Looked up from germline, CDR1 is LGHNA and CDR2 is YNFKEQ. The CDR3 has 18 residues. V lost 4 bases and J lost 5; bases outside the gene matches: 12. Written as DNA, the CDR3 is TGTGCCAGCAGCCGAGCCACCCCGGGACTAGCGGGGGAGGAGACCCAGTACTTC. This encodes CASSRATPGLAGEETQYF.

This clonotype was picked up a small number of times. CDR3 in DNA: TGTGCCAGCACCGCAGGGTATGTCACTGAAGCTTTCTTT. As protein: CASTAGYVTEAFF. The chain recombines TRBV6-2 or TRBV6-3 with TRBJ1-1; tentatively, D is TRBD1 (5 bases). Trimming removed 7 bases from V and 4 bases from J, with 13 bases in between. Germline V gene lookup returns CDR1 MNHEY and CDR2 SVGEGT. This CDR3 region has 13 residues.

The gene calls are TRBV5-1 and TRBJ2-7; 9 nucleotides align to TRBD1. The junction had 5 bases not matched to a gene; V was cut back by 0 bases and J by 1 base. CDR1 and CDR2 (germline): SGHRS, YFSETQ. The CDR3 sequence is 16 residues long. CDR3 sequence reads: CASSLAGTGRSYEQYF. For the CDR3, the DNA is TGCGCCAGCAGCTTGGCCGGGACAGGGAGATCCTACGAGCAGTACTTC.

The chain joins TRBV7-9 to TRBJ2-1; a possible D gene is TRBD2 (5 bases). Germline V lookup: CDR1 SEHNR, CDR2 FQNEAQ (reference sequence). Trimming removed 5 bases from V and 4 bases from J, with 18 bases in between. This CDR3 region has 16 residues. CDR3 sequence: CASSPSFAGQYNEQFF. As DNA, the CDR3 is TGTGCCAGCAGCCCCTCGTTCGCGGGTCAGTACAATGAGCAGTTCTTC.

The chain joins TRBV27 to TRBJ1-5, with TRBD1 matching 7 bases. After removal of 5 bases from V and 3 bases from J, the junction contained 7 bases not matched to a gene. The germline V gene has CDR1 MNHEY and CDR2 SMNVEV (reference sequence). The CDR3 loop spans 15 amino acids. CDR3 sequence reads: CASSPTGKANQPQHF. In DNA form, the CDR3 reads TGTGCCAGCAGTCCGACAGGGAAGGCCAATCAGCCCCAGCATTTT.

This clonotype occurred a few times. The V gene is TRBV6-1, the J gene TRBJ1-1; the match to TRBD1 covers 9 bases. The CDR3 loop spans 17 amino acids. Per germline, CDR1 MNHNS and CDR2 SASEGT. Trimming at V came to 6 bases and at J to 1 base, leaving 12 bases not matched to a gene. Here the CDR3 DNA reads TGTGCCAGCAGCCCGGGACAGGGCGTGTTGAGGAACACTGAAGCTTTCTTT. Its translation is CASSPGQGVLRNTEAFF.

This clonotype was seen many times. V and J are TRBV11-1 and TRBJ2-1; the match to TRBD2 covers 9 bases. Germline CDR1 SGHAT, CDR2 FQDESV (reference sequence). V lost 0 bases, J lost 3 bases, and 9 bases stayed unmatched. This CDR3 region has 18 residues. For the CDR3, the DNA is TGTGCCAGCAGCTTAGCGGAAAAGGGGACTAGCCGCTACAATGAGCAGTTCTTC. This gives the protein CASSLAEKGTSRYNEQFF.

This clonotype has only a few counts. The CDR3 bases are TGTGCCACCGCCCCCGGGGGAGGAGGCACCGGGGAGCTGTTTTTT. Amino acids: CATAPGGGGTGELFF. The chain uses TRBV10-3 and TRBJ2-2, with D possibly matching TRBD2 (6 bases). From germline, CDR1 is ENHRY and CDR2 SYGVKD. CDR3 size: 15 residues. V was trimmed by 10 bases and J by 4 bases, leaving 19 bases between them.

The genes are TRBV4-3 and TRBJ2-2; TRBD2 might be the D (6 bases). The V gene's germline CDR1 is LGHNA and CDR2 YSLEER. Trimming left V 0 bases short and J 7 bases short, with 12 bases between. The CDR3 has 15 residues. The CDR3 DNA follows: TGCGCCAGCAGCCAAGATGCGGGGAGAGGCGGGGAGCTGTTTTTT. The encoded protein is CASSQDAGRGGELFF.

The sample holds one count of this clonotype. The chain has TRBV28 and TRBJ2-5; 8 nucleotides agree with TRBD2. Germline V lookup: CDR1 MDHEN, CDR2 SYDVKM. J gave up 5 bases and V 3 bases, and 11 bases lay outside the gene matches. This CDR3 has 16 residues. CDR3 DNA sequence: TGTGCCAGCAGTTTTCTAAAGAGCGGGAGCGGGGAGACCCAGTACTTC. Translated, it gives CASSFLKSGSGETQYF.

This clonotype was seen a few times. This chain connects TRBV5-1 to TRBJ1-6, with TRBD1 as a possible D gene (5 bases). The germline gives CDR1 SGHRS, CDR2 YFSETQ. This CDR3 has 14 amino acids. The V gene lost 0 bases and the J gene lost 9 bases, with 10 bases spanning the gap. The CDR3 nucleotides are TGCGCCAGCAGCTTGGCAGGGTGGGGTTCACCCCTCCACTTT. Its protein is CASSLAGWGSPLHF.

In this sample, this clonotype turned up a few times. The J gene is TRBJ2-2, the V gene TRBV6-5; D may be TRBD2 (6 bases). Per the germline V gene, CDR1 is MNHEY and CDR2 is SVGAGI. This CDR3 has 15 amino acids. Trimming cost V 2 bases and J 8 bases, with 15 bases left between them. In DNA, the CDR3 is TGTGCCAGCAGTTACGCCGGGACCGCGGGGGGGGAGCTGTTTTTT. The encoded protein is CASSYAGTAGGELFF.

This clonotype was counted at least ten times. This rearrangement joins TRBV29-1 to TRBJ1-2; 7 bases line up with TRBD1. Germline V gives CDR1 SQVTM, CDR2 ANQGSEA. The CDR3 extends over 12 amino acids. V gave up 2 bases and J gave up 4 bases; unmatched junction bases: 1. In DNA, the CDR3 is TGCAGCGTTGAAAACAGGGGCTATGGCTACACCTTC. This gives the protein CSVENRGYGYTF.

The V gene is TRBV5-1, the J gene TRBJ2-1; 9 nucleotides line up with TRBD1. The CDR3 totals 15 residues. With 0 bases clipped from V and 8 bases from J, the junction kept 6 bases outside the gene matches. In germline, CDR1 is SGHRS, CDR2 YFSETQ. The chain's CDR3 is CASSLAGQGAHEQFF. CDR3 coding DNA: TGCGCCAGCAGCTTGGCGGGACAGGGCGCACATGAGCAGTTCTTC.